The 27 T cell receptor beta chains below were found in one sample sequenced in a study of human T cells and chemical hapten exposure. Using its own MiXCR run on the RACE reads, TCRdb lists one record per CDR3 protein. The sample carries tens of thousands of distinct CDR3 sequences, 8% to 9.5% recorded once. Time point of the sample: patch test 2, 6 weeks after DPC sensitization. The treatment here: therapeutic diphenylcyclopropenone sensitization with weekly scalp DPC. The specimen was whole blood, collected in connection with sensitization to the hapten diphenylcyclopropenone (DPC). These receptors were obtained from a man younger than 40 with alopecia areata. Some clones in this sample may be carry-over from other donors' samples.

The chain employs TRBV28 and TRBJ1-2; D call uncertain. The ends were cut back, 6 bases at V and 6 bases at J, with 14 bases in the middle. The CDR3 is 13 amino acids. Germline values: CDR1 MDHEN, CDR2 SYDVKM. CDR3 protein: CASRPPPAHGYTF. In nucleotides, the CDR3 is TGTGCCAGCAGGCCCCCCCCAGCTCATGGCTACACCTTC.

This clonotype turned up a few times. V usage is TRBV7-6 and J usage is TRBJ2-2, with a tentative D call TRBD2 (5 bases). This CDR3 is built from 13 residues. V shed 5 bases and J shed 8 bases, with 12 bases lying between them. Germline V CDR1 and CDR2: SGHVS, FNYEAQ. The CDR3 here is CASSTRLSGELFF. The CDR3 DNA follows: TGTGCCAGCAGCACCCGACTATCTGGGGAGCTGTTTTTT.

This clonotype came up a few times. V usage is TRBV7-6 and J usage is TRBJ2-7; the D is unclear. Germline CDR1 and CDR2: SGHVS and FNYEAQ. This CDR3 region has 12 residues. V gave up 6 bases and J gave up 12 bases, with 18 bases separating them. The DNA for the CDR3 is TGTGCCAGCAGTTATGATGGACGGAACCCGTACTTC. This gives the protein CASSYDGRNPYF. Full variable domain (outside the CDR3, taken from reference TRBV7-6 and TRBJ2-7): GAGVSQSPRYKVTKRGQDVALRCDPISGHVSLYWYRQALGQGPEFLTYFNYEAQQDKSGLPNDRFSAERPEGSISTLTIQRTEQRDSAMYRCASSYDGRNPYFGPGTRLTVT.

This clonotype qualifies as medium-sized. The chain employs TRBV5-5 and TRBJ2-5; D uncertain. Germline-derived CDR1 and CDR2 are SGHKS and YYEKEE (reference sequence). V gave up 3 bases and J gave up 4 bases, with 16 bases separating them. This CDR3 has 15 amino acids. Here the CDR3 DNA reads TGTGCCAGCAGCTCCGTAGTAGGCACCCCAGAGACCCAGTACTTC. Encoded protein: CASSSVVGTPETQYF.

This clonotype was detected a few times. The J gene is TRBJ1-6, the V gene TRBV6-9, with D maybe TRBD1 (5 bases). With 2 bases removed from V and 0 bases from J, the gap between germline ends came to 14 bases. Germline CDR1 is MNHGY and CDR2 is SVAAGI. The CDR3 length is 18 residues. CDR3 bases: TGTGCCAGCAGTTATCCGGGACCCGGACCCTCCTATAATTCACCCCTCCACTTT. Its translation: CASSYPGPGPSYNSPLHF.

This clonotype was seen repeatedly, ten times or more. J is TRBJ2-5 and V is TRBV7-3, with D uncertain. Germline CDR1 reads SGHTA; CDR2 reads FQGTGA. CDR3 length: 15 residues. V dropped 5 bases and J dropped 1 base, with 14 bases sitting between them. The CDR3 DNA sequence: TGTGCCAGCAGCCTAGGGTACGGGCCCCAAGAGACCCAGTACTTC. It specifies CASSLGYGPQETQYF. The full variable domain, with the rest looked up from reference TRBV7-3 and TRBJ2-5, is GAGVSQTPSNKVTEKGKYVELRCDPISGHTALYWYRQSLGQGPEFLIYFQGTGAADDSGLPNDRFFAVRPEGSVSTLKIQRTERGDSAVYLCASSLGYGPQETQYFGPGTRLLVL.

The CDR3 loop is CSTKPNYGYTF. The DNA of the CDR3 is TGCAGTACCAAGCCTAACTATGGCTACACCTTC. The chain recombines TRBV20-1 with TRBJ1-2; no clear D gene. The CDR3 totals 11 residues. Germline CDR1 is DFQATT and CDR2 is SNEGSKA (reference sequence). The germline V and J ends were trimmed by 8 bases and 0 bases, with 7 bases remaining between them.

This clonotype was seen ten or more times. This chain links TRBV6-2 or TRBV6-3 with TRBJ1-5; TRBD1 is a possible D gene (5 bases). Germline CDR1 and CDR2: MNHEY and SVGEGT. The CDR3 loop spans 15 amino acids. Trimming cost V 6 bases and J 3 bases, with 15 bases left between them. The chain's CDR3 is CASSKGLENNQPQHF. The CDR3 DNA follows: TGTGCCAGCAGCAAGGGGCTGGAAAACAATCAGCCCCAGCATTTT.

In its sample, this clonotype was seen many times. The chain couples TRBV29-1 to TRBJ2-2, with no clear D. CDR1 SQVTM and CDR2 ANQGSEA come from the germline V gene. The ends were cut back, 1 base at V and 3 bases at J, with 15 bases in the middle. This CDR3 has 16 amino acids. CDR3 protein: CSVEAGPSEDTGELFF. For the CDR3, the DNA is TGCAGCGTTGAAGCCGGACCGTCCGAGGACACCGGGGAGCTGTTTTTT.

This rearrangement joins TRBV4-3 to TRBJ1-1; D is unresolved. The V and J ends lost 0 bases and 1 base respectively, with 6 bases between them. This CDR3 region has 14 residues. Germline lookup yields CDR1 LGHNA and CDR2 YSLEER. CDR3 DNA: TGCGCCAGCAGCCAAGACAGATCGAACACTGAAGCTTTCTTT. Its protein is CASSQDRSNTEAFF.

The J gene is TRBJ1-5, the V gene TRBV5-5; D possibly corresponds to TRBD1 (5 bases). Trimming took off 4 bases at V and 3 bases at J, with 14 bases between the two ends. The CDR3 is made up of 15 amino acids. Germline lookup yields CDR1 SGHKS and CDR2 YYEKEE (reference sequence). The CDR3 coding sequence is TGTGCCAGCAGCAGCCAGACAGAATCCAATCAGCCCCAGCATTTT. Protein: CASSSQTESNQPQHF.

This clonotype was seen many times. The chain employs TRBV7-2 and TRBJ1-6; 8 bases are shared with TRBD1. The CDR3 is 16 residues long. Germline lookup yields CDR1 SGHTA and CDR2 FQGNSA. Losses at the gene ends were 0 bases for V and 7 bases for J; bases not matched to a gene: 5. The CDR3 DNA follows: TGTGCCAGCAGCTTAGCGGCAGGGGGCGTGAATTCACCCCTCCACTTT. This translates into CASSLAAGGVNSPLHF.

This chain uses TRBV28 with TRBJ2-5, with 14 nucleotides matching TRBD2. The length of the CDR3 is 16 residues. The V and J ends lost 6 bases and 2 bases, in that order; junction bases with no gene match: 5. CDR1 and CDR2 (germline): MDHEN, SYDVKM. CDR3 DNA: TGTGCCAGCAGCCTCGGACTAGCGGGGGGACAAGAGACCCAGTACTTC. Translation: CASSLGLAGGQETQYF.

The table lists this clonotype with many counts. The chain couples TRBV24-1 to TRBJ2-7; 9 bases match TRBD1. Trimming cost V 7 bases and J 2 bases; bases outside gene matches: 8. CDR3 size: 15 residues. Germline lookup yields CDR1 KGHDR and CDR2 SFDVKD. CDR3 sequence reads: CATRLPGQGPYEQYF. CDR3 sequence (DNA): TGTGCCACCAGACTACCGGGACAGGGACCCTACGAGCAGTACTTC.

This clonotype was seen repeatedly, ten times or more. The chain has TRBV6-2 or TRBV6-3 and TRBJ2-4, with D tentatively TRBD2 (6 bases). The CDR3 extends over 17 amino acids. The germline gives CDR1 MNHEY, CDR2 SVGEGT. The V gene lost 2 bases and the J gene lost 6 bases, with 20 bases spanning the gap. The CDR3 region has the DNA TGTGCCAGCAGTTACCTGGGACTTCCCGAGCCGGGAAACATTCAGTACTTC. This translates into CASSYLGLPEPGNIQYF.

This chain uses TRBV9 with TRBJ2-5; D remains ambiguous. Trimming took 0 bases from V and 2 from J, leaving 5 bases between them. The CDR3 is 13 amino acids. Looked up from germline, CDR1 is SGDLS and CDR2 is YYNGEE. The CDR3 loop is CASSVGPQETQYF. DNA of the CDR3: TGTGCCAGCAGCGTAGGTCCACAAGAGACCCAGTACTTC.

This clonotype was counted ten times or more. The CDR3 DNA is TGTGCCAGCAGTGAAAAGGAGCAGTTCTTC. Translated: CASSEKEQFF. V gene TRBV2 combines with J gene TRBJ2-1; D remains unclear. The V end lost 2 bases, the J end lost 10 bases, and 3 bases lay between the germline ends. Germline-derived CDR1 and CDR2 are SNHLY and FYNNEI. The CDR3 consists of 10 residues.

This clonotype rates as medium-sized (0.01 to 0.1%). This chain joins TRBV29-1 and TRBJ2-7, with D perhaps TRBD1 or TRBD2 (6 bases each). Trimming removed 3 bases at V and 5 bases at J, with 11 bases between. The CDR3 contains 12 residues. Germline V gene data show CDR1 as SQVTM and CDR2 as ANQGSEA. For the CDR3, the DNA is TGCAGCGTTGAGTGGAGGGACAACGAGCAGTACTTC. Residues: CSVEWRDNEQYF.

Points on this clonotype: One base away lies a much larger clone, so this may be a sequencing read error. In DNA, the CDR3 is TGCAGTGCTAGAGTCTTAGGGAGCTCCTGCAATGAGCAGTTCTTC. The encoded protein is CSARVLGSSCNEQFF. V usage is TRBV20-1 and J usage is TRBJ2-1; tentatively, D is TRBD2 (5 bases). The germline gives CDR1 DFQATT, CDR2 SNEGSKA (reference sequence). This CDR3 spans 15 amino acids.

In its sample, this clonotype was seen many times. The V gene is TRBV27, the J gene TRBJ2-3; 11 bases fit TRBD2. CDR1 is MNHEY, CDR2 SMNVEV, per germline (reference sequence). J was trimmed by 0 bases and V by 1 base; bases with no gene match: 3. The CDR3 extends over 17 amino acids. The CDR3 protein is CASSLWASGRSTDTQYF. The CDR3 nucleotides are TGTGCCAGCAGTTTATGGGCTAGCGGGAGGAGCACAGATACGCAGTATTTT.

This clonotype appeared many times. The chain carries TRBV12-3 or TRBV12-4 and TRBJ1-4; D is undetermined. This CDR3 contains 12 residues. V shed 3 bases and J shed 8 bases, with 7 bases lying between them. CDR3 sequence: CASSFEGEKLFF. In nucleotides, the CDR3 is TGTGCCAGCAGTTTCGAGGGAGAAAAACTGTTTTTT.

This clonotype was counted at least ten times. The rearrangement joins TRBV2 to TRBJ2-4; no clear D gene. The CDR3 is 15 amino acids. CDR1 and CDR2 (germline): SNHLY, FYNNEI. The germline V and J ends were trimmed by 5 bases and 1 base, with 12 bases remaining between them. The CDR3 sequence: CASSLAITAKNIQYF. CDR3 in DNA: TGTGCCAGCAGTTTAGCTATTACGGCCAAAAACATTCAGTACTTC.

In its sample, this clonotype was seen many times. The V and J genes are TRBV19 and TRBJ2-1, with D unclear. The CDR3 has 13 residues. V lost 5 bases to trimming and J lost 11 bases, with 16 bases between them. Germline V lookup: CDR1 LNHDA, CDR2 SQIVND (reference sequence). CDR3 sequence reads: CASSDQSYSQQFF. The CDR3 bases are TGTGCCAGTAGTGACCAATCCTACAGTCAGCAGTTCTTC.

This clonotype came up many times. The V call is TRBV18, the J call TRBJ1-1; 8 bases align to TRBD1. Germline-derived CDR1 and CDR2 are KGHSH and LQKENI. V dropped 1 base and J dropped 4; count of bases not matched to a gene: 8. CDR3 length: 16 residues. This CDR3 is CASSPQDAGGGTEAFF. The CDR3 region has the DNA TGTGCCAGCTCACCACAGGATGCAGGGGGCGGCACTGAAGCTTTCTTT.

In this sample, this clonotype turned up a few times. The V and J genes are TRBV3-1 and TRBJ2-3; D uncertain. Germline lookup yields CDR1 LGHDT and CDR2 YNNKEL (reference sequence). The CDR3 runs to 16 residues. V was clipped by 1 base and J by 1 base, with 12 bases between them. Here the CDR3 reads CASSQGPSTGTDTQYF. The CDR3, as DNA: TGTGCCAGCAGCCAAGGGCCTTCGACTGGCACAGATACGCAGTATTTT.

This clonotype was recorded at least ten times. The CDR3: CASSYVAGLQETQYF. The CDR3 nucleotides are TGTGCCAGCAGTTATGTCGCAGGACTTCAAGAGACCCAGTACTTC. The chain is built from TRBV6-5 and TRBJ2-5; D might be TRBD2 (5 bases). V was cut by 3 bases and J by 2 bases, with 13 bases left in between. CDR3 length: 15 amino acids. Germline CDR1 and CDR2: MNHEY and SVGAGI.

There are a few counts of this clonotype. The rearrangement uses TRBV6-6 and TRBJ2-2; D might be TRBD1 (6 bases). The ends were cut back, 4 bases at V and 6 bases at J, with 12 bases in the middle. Per the germline V gene, CDR1 is MNHNY and CDR2 is SVGAGI (reference sequence). This CDR3 region has 14 residues. CDR3 coding DNA: TGTGCCAGCAGTTCCCTACAGGGATCCGGGGAGCTGTTTTTT. Translation gives CASSSLQGSGELFF.